The clone carrying this T cell receptor (beta chain) was seen only once. The antigen is not known. The sample is drawn from a study of T cell responses to AZD1222 COVID-19 vaccine. Study-wide findings and caveats: Possibly, clonal diversity was underestimated; donors were largely white British and included more females.

Data came from immunoSEQ multiplex PCR; TCRdb stores just in-frame clones and leaves some out. Of approximately 160,000 clones in the sample, about 90% are singletons; the top ten hold under 1.2%. Germline V gives CDR1 MNHNS, CDR2 SASEGT. Trimming stripped 4 bases from V and 0 bases from J, with 13 bases between. The CDR3 is made up of 16 amino acids. Here the sequenced sample was peripheral blood, taken 28 days after the second AZD1222 dose. The rearrangement joins TRBV6-1 to TRBJ1-5; TRBD1 is a possible D gene (6 bases). This sequence originates from an adult who received the AZD1222 COVID-19 vaccine. The CDR3 region is CASSGAGTNSNQPQHF. CDR3 in DNA: TGTGCCAGCAGTGGGGCCGGGACAAATAGCAATCAGCCCCAGCATTTT.